This T cell receptor beta chain was identified in a study of response to subunit inactivated influenza vaccine. Findings and caveats of the study: Authors suggested each seasonal flu vaccination may recruit only limited numbers of new T cells.

TCRdb passed the RT-PCR reads through MiXCR, listing each CDR3 protein once. The repertoire includes about 780,000 distinct CDR3 sequences, about a fifth of them detected once, and approximately 10% sits in the top ten. The germline gives CDR1 LGHNA, CDR2 YSLEER. The V and J ends lost 0 bases and 3 bases, in that order; junction bases with no gene match: 4. The CDR3 totals 15 residues. As concerns this clonotype: Its antigen is unidentified.

The TCR originated in a man between 45 and 60 years old who received an inactivated influenza vaccine. The chain joins TRBV4-3 to TRBJ2-5; 7 bases are shared with TRBD1. The starting material was PBMCs from blood, obtained 4 to 6 days after vaccination. As DNA, the CDR3 is TGCGCCAGCAGCCAAGAACAGGGGATGGAAGAGACCCAGTACTTC. It encodes CASSQEQGMEETQYF.